This TCR beta chain was sequenced in a study of blood T cells in healthy people across ages. Regarding this clonotype: The junction does not match germline at one end; this may be a read error.

The CDR3 length is 16 residues. In germline, CDR1 is LGHNA, CDR2 YNFKEQ. Then a second PCR, running about 6 to 12 cycles, was carried out with a sample-barcoded 5' primer and a J-beta primer mix. TCRdb passed the 5' RACE reads through MiXCR, listing each CDR3 protein once. The repertoire holds about 1.6 million distinct CDR3 sequences, with roughly 30% as singletons. The specimen was blood. The source is a woman aged 25 to 39 in good health. The J gene is TRBJ2-3, the V gene TRBV4-2, with a possible D match to TRBD2 (5 bases). The CDR3 coding sequence is TGTGCCGGCAGCCAAGAAGCGGCTGGTCCCACAGATACGCAGTATTTT. It yields the protein CAGSQEAAGPTDTQYF.